A single sample gave rise to the 8 T cell receptor beta chains below, sequenced in a study of blood T cells in healthy people across ages. Primers used in a second PCR of roughly 6 to 11 cycles were a sample-barcoded 5' primer and a J-beta primer mix. In TCRdb, the 5' RACE reads were re-called with MiXCR into one record per CDR3 protein. The sample has fewer than 1.5 million distinct CDR3 sequences; roughly 40% are singletons. Source material: blood. Receptors were obtained from a woman between 18 and 29 years old in good health.

The chain has TRBV11-3 and TRBJ2-1, with 12 nucleotides matching TRBD2. The V segment lost 4 bases and the J segment 0 bases; nucleotides outside the gene matches: 4. The CDR3 runs 17 residues. Germline CDR1 and CDR2: SGHNT and YENEEA. The CDR3 spells CASSSTSGGSSYNEQFF. DNA of the CDR3: TGTGCCAGCAGCTCAACTAGCGGGGGGAGCTCCTACAATGAGCAGTTCTTC.

This clonotype appeared a few times. The chain employs TRBV20-1 and TRBJ1-2; TRBD1 matches 8 bases. V dropped 3 bases and J dropped 7; count of bases not matched to a gene: 10. Germline CDR1 is DFQATT and CDR2 is SNEGSKA (reference sequence). This CDR3 comprises 14 residues. CDR3 sequence (DNA): TGCAGTGCTAGTACAGGACAGGGCAACCGTGGCTACACCTTC. Translation gives CSASTGQGNRGYTF.

This clonotype appeared a few times. The J gene is TRBJ2-7, the V gene TRBV6-2 or TRBV6-3; the D is unclear. This CDR3 has 16 residues. Trimming removed 2 bases at V and 0 bases at J, with 14 bases between. Germline V gene lookup returns CDR1 MNHEY and CDR2 SVGEGT. The CDR3 spells CASSYALGPSSYEQYF. The CDR3 nucleotides read TGTGCCAGCAGTTACGCCCTAGGACCCAGCTCCTACGAGCAGTACTTC.

Here the CDR3 reads CARSLEAGIAGSKNIQYF. The DNA for the CDR3 is TGTGCCAGAAGCTTGGAAGCCGGGATAGCGGGATCCAAAAACATTCAGTACTTC. The V call is TRBV5-3, the J call TRBJ2-4, with 8 nucleotides matching TRBD2. TRBV5-3 is reported as an ORF; its role is uncertain. CDR3 size: 18 residues. J was trimmed by 2 bases and V by 0 bases; bases with no gene match: 10.

The CDR3 loop reads CSADKGGGLFFTDTQYF. CDR3 in DNA: TGCAGTGCTGACAAGGGGGGGGGGCTTTTCTTCACAGATACGCAGTATTTT. V gene TRBV20-1 combines with J gene TRBJ2-3; tentatively, D is TRBD2 (7 bases). CDR3 length equals 17 residues. V lost 5 bases to trimming and J lost 2 bases, with 23 bases between them. The germline CDR1 and CDR2 sequences are DFQATT and SNEGSKA (reference sequence).

The gene calls are TRBV3-1 and TRBJ2-3, with a tentative D call TRBD2 (7 bases). The CDR3 contains 16 residues. The V end lost 5 bases, the J end lost 6 bases, and 21 bases lay between the germline ends. CDR1 is LGHDT and CDR2 is YNNKEL in the germline V gene (reference sequence). CDR3 loop: CASSSFGGPTPDTQYF. The CDR3 coding sequence is TGTGCCAGCAGCTCCTTCGGGGGGCCCACCCCCGATACGCAGTATTTT.

The chain couples TRBV5-1 to TRBJ2-7; D may be TRBD2 (6 bases). CDR1 and CDR2 from the germline V gene are SGHRS and YFSETQ. CDR3 length: 16 residues. V lost 2 bases and J 11 bases, leaving 26 bases between the germline ends. The chain's CDR3 is CASSLGLLRDSGPEYF. The CDR3 DNA follows: TGCGCCAGCAGCTTAGGCCTCCTCCGGGACTCAGGTCCCGAGTACTTC.

This clonotype showed up just once. The chain has TRBV20-1 and TRBJ2-1; a possible D gene is TRBD2 (7 bases). With 6 bases removed from V and 2 bases from J, the gap between germline ends came to 11 bases. The CDR3 is 13 residues long. The germline gives CDR1 DFQATT, CDR2 SNEGSKA (reference sequence). As DNA, the CDR3 is TGCAGTGCGCCGGGGGGCCCCTACAATGAGCAGTTCTTC. It yields the protein CSAPGGPYNEQFF.